This TCR beta chain was captured by sequencing in a study of response to subunit inactivated influenza vaccine. This CDR3 has 14 residues. Germline V lookup: CDR1 SQVTM, CDR2 ANQGSEA. Trimming removed 3 bases from V and 0 bases from J, with 6 bases in between. In TCRdb, the RT-PCR reads were re-called with MiXCR into one record per CDR3 protein. The top ten clones hold approximately 10% of a sample with fewer than 800,000 distinct CDR3 sequences, about a sixth of them seen once. The specimen comprised PBMCs from blood, sampled about 13 days after vaccination. This sequence was found in a man in his fifties who received an inactivated influenza vaccine. The chain couples TRBV29-1 to TRBJ2-6; no reliable D call. In nucleotides, the CDR3 is TGCAGCGTTGACACGGCCTCTGGGGCCAACGTCCTGACTTTC. Translated, it gives CSVDTASGANVLTF.